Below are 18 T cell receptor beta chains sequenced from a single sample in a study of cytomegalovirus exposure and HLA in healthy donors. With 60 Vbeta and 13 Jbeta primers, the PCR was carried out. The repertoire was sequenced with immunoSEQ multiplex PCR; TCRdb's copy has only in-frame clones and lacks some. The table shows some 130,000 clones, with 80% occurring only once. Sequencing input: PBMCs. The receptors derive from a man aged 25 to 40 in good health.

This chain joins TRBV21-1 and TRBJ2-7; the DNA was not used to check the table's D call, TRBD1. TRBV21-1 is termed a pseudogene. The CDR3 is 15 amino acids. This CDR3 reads CASSTRDRAPLEQYF. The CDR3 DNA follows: TGTGCCAGCAGCACCCGGGACAGGGCGCCCCTTGAGCAGTACTTC.

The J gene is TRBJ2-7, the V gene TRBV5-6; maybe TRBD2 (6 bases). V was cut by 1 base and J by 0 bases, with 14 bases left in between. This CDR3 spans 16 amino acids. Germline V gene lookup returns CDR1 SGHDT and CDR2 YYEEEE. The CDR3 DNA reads TGTGCCAGCAGCTTGCGGTACCGGGAGCCCTCCTACGAGCAGTACTTC. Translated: CASSLRYREPSYEQYF. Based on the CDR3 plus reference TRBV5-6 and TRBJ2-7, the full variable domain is DAGVTQSPTHLIKTRGQQVTLRCSPKSGHDTVSWYQQALGQGPQFIFQYYEEEERQRGNFPDRFSGHQFPNYSSELNVNALLLGDSALYLCASSLRYREPSYEQYFGPGTRLTVT.

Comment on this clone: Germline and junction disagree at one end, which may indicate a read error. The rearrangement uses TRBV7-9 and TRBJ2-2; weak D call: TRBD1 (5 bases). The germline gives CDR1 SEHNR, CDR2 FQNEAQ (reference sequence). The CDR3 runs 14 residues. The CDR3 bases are TGTTCCAGCCTCGCCCAGGGTGGGACCGGGGAGCTGTTTTTT. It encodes CSSLAQGGTGELFF.

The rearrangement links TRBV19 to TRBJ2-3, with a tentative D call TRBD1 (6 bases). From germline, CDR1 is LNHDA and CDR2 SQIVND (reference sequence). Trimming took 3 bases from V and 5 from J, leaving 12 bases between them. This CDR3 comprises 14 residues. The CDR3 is CASSIGTQGDTQYF. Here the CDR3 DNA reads TGTGCCAGTAGTATCGGGACACAAGGAGATACGCAGTATTTT.

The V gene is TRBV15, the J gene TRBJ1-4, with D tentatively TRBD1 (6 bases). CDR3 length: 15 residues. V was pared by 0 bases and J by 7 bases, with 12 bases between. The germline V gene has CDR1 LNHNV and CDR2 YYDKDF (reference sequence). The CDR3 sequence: CATSREGEGGEKLFF. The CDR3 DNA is TGTGCCACCAGCAGAGAGGGTGAAGGGGGTGAAAAACTGTTTTTT.

The CDR3, as DNA: TGTGCCAGCAGTGAACCCACCAGGACTAACGGAAATAACAATGAGCAGTTCTTC. This encodes CASSEPTRTNGNNNEQFF. The genes are TRBV25-1 and TRBJ2-1, with D perhaps matching TRBD2 (6 bases). Germline V lookup: CDR1 MGHDK, CDR2 SYGVNS. Between the trimmed V and J ends, which lost 2 bases and 5 bases, there was a span of 22 bases. CDR3 size: 18 residues.

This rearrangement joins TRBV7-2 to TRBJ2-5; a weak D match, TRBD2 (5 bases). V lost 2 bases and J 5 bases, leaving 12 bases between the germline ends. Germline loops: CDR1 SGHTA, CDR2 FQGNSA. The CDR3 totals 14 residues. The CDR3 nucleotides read TGTGCCAGCAGCTTAAACGGGATGAGGGAGACCCAGTACTTC. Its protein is CASSLNGMRETQYF.

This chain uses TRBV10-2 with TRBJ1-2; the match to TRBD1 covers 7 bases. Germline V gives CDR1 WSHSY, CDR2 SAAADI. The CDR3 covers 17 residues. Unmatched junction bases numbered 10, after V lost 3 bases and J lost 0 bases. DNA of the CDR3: TGCGCCAGCAGTGACAATGGCCGGGACAGTTCTAACTATGGCTACACCTTC. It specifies CASSDNGRDSSNYGYTF.

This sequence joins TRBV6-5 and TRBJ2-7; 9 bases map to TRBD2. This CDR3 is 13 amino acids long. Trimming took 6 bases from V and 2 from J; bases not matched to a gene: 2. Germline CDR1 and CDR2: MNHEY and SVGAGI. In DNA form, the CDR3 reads TGTGCCAGCAGCGCGGGAGGGCCCTACGAGCAGTACTTC. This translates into CASSAGGPYEQYF.

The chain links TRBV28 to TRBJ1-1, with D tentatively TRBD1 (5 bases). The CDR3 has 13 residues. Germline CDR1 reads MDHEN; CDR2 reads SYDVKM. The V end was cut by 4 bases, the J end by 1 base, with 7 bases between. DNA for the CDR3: TGTGCCAGCAGTTCTGGGGCGAACACTGAAGCTTTCTTT. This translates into CASSSGANTEAFF.

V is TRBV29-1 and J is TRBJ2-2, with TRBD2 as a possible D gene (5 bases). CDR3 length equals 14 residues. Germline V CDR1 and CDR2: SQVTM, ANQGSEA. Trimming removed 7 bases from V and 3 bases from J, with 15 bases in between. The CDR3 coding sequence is TGCAGCGCCGCCCCGACTACTTACACCGGGGAGCTGTTTTTT. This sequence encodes CSAAPTTYTGELFF.

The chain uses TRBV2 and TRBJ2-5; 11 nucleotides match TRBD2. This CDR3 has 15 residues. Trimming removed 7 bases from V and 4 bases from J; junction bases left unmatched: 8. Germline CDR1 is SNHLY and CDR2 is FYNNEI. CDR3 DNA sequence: TGTGCCAGCATGTTACTAGCGGGAGTTGGAGAGACCCAGTACTTC. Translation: CASMLLAGVGETQYF.

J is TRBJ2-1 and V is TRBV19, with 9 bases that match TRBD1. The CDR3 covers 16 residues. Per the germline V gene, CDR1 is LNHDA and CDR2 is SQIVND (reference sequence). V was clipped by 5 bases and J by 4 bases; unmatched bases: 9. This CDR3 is CASSPPPGQGYNEQFF. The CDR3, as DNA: TGTGCCAGTAGTCCACCCCCCGGACAGGGGTACAATGAGCAGTTCTTC.

CDR3 nucleotides: TGTGCCAGCAGCGTAGATGGCGGGACCTATAACTCCTACGAGCAGTACTTC. Translation: CASSVDGGTYNSYEQYF. This chain connects TRBV9 to TRBJ2-7, with D possibly matching TRBD2 (6 bases). The length of the CDR3 is 17 residues. Trimming cost V 0 bases and J 0 bases, with 16 bases left between them. CDR1 is SGDLS, CDR2 YYNGEE, per germline.

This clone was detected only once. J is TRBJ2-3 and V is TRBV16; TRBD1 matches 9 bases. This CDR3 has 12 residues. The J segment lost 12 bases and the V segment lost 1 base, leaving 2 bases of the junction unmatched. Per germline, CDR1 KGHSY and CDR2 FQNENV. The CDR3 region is CASSQWDRDQYF. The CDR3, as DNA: TGTGCCAGCAGCCAATGGGACAGGGATCAGTATTTT.

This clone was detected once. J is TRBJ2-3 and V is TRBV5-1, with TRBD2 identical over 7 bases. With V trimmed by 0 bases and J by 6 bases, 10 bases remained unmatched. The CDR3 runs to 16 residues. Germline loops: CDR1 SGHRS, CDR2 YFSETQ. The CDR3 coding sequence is TGCGCCAGCAGCTTGGCCCGGGGAGGGGTCCGGGATACGCAGTATTTT. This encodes CASSLARGGVRDTQYF. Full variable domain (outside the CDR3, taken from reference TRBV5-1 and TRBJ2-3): KAGVTQTPRYLIKTRGQQVTLSCSPISGHRSVSWYQQTPGQGLQFLFEYFSETQRNKGNFPGRFSGRQFSNSRSEMNVSTLELGDSALYLCASSLARGGVRDTQYFGPGTRLTVL.

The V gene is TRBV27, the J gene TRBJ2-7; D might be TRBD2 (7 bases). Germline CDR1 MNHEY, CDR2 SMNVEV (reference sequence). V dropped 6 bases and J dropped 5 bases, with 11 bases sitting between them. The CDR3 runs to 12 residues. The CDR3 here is CASSLGGHEQYF. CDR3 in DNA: TGTGCCAGCAGCCTGGGGGGGCACGAGCAGTACTTC.

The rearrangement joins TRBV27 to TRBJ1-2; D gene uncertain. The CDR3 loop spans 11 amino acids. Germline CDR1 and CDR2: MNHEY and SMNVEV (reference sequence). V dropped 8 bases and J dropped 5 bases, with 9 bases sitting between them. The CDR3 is CASPRVYGYTF. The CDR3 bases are TGTGCCAGCCCGAGGGTTTATGGCTACACCTTC.